Each of the 25 T cell receptor beta chains below was sequenced from the same sample in a study of T cells in Graves' hyperthyroidism and ophthalmopathy. Using RNA transcripts as the source, TCR beta CDR3 regions were amplified. The primer set for the first-round RT-PCR of the TCR CDR3 was HTBI. One entry per CDR3 protein results from TCRdb running MiXCR on the multiplex PCR reads. In the table there are around 110,000 distinct CDR3 sequences, 15% to 20% of which are singletons. The sample consisted of blood. The receptors come from a woman aged 45-65 years with Graves' hyperthyroidism.

In this sample, this clonotype turned up many times. The CDR3 DNA is TGTGCCACTATTTCGGGACAGTTCAACGAGCAGTACTTC. Its translation is CATISGQFNEQYF. The chain employs TRBV28 and TRBJ2-7; 7 positions match TRBD1. Germline V lookup: CDR1 MDHEN, CDR2 SYDVKM. V trimming: 10 bases; J trimming: 5 bases; junction bases outside the gene matches: 11. The CDR3 runs 13 residues.

At least ten counts were recorded for this clonotype. The chain couples TRBV14 to TRBJ2-5, with a weak D call TRBD1 (6 bases). The CDR3 sequence is 14 residues long. V was shortened by 5 bases and J by 1 base, with 11 bases between the two germline ends. Germline V gene data show CDR1 as SGHDN and CDR2 as FVKESK. The CDR3 nucleotides read TGTGCCAGCAGCGTCCGGGACACCCAAGAGACCCAGTACTTC. It specifies CASSVRDTQETQYF.

This clonotype was picked up many times. The V gene is TRBV12-5, the J gene TRBJ2-1; 9 bases agree with TRBD1. CDR3 size: 15 residues. CDR1 is LGHNT, CDR2 FRNRAP, per germline. With V trimmed by 9 bases and J by 8 bases, 14 bases remained unmatched. For the CDR3, the DNA is TGTGCTAGATACCTTCACAGGGGGCGTTTGGATGAGCAGTTCTTC. It encodes CARYLHRGRLDEQFF.

The chain carries TRBV9 and TRBJ2-1; 12 nucleotides match TRBD2. Per germline, CDR1 SGDLS and CDR2 YYNGEE. V was clipped by 2 bases and J by 1 base; unmatched bases: 7. The CDR3 covers 18 residues. CDR3 protein: CASSVTSGSPWSYNEQFF. The CDR3 bases are TGTGCCAGCAGCGTGACTAGCGGGAGTCCCTGGTCCTACAATGAGCAGTTCTTC. Drawing the rest from reference TRBV9 and TRBJ2-1, the complete variable domain is DSGVTQTPKHLITATGQRVTLRCSPRSGDLSVYWYQQSLDQGLQFLIQYYNGEERAKGNILERFSAQQFPDLHSELNLSSLELGDSALYFCASSVTSGSPWSYNEQFFGPGTRLTVL.

This clonotype has only a few counts. A much larger clone sits a single nucleotide away, making a read error possible. The V and J genes are TRBV20-1 and TRBJ1-6; no reliable D call. V lost 3 bases and J 14 bases, leaving 11 bases between the germline ends. Germline values: CDR1 DFQATT, CDR2 SNEGSKA (reference sequence). The CDR3 sequence is 11 residues long. CDR3 sequence reads: CSARTSGSLHF. In DNA, the CDR3 is TGCAGTGCTAGGACCTCGGGTTCCCTCCACTTT.

Ten or more counts support this clonotype. A much larger clone sits a single nucleotide away, making a read error possible. The chain is built from TRBV12-3 or TRBV12-4 and TRBJ2-2, with a tentative D call TRBD2 (5 bases). CDR3 length: 15 residues. CDR3 in amino acids: CASRPVSGPTGELLF. DNA of the CDR3: TGTGCCAGCAGGCCTGTGTCAGGCCCCACCGGGGAGCTGCTTTTT.

There are many counts of this clonotype. CDR3 residues: CATSDSIWGQGGNEQFF. In nucleotides, the CDR3 is TGTGCCACCAGTGATTCAATATGGGGCCAGGGGGGCAATGAGCAGTTCTTC. V and J are TRBV24-1 and TRBJ2-1; D is perhaps TRBD1 (7 bases). This CDR3 is built from 17 residues. V was pared by 2 bases and J by 6 bases, with 19 bases between. CDR1 is KGHDR and CDR2 is SFDVKD in the germline V gene.

In this sample, this clonotype turned up a few times. This chain joins TRBV28 and TRBJ1-5; no firm D call. Germline loops: CDR1 MDHEN, CDR2 SYDVKM. This CDR3 has 13 residues. Trimming removed 4 bases from V and 5 bases from J, with 9 bases in between. The CDR3 here is CASSSGSHQPQHF. CDR3 in DNA: TGTGCCAGCAGTTCCGGTTCCCATCAGCCCCAGCATTTT.

Notes on this clonotype: This likely comes from a read error, as the CDR3 has no conserved phenylalanine or tryptophan at its end. Because the CDR3's place on the DNA is in doubt, the DNA is left out and the CDR3 is given as listed by TCRdb. This sequence joins TRBV28 and TRBJ2-5; no check of the table's D call, TRBD2, against the DNA was made. Germline V CDR1 and CDR2: MDHEN, SYDVKM. The CDR3 is 15 residues long, ends included. The CDR3 spells CASSLRGEGLETQCL.

V usage is TRBV7-9 and J usage is TRBJ2-2; a possible D gene is TRBD1 (5 bases). The V gene lost 6 bases and the J gene lost 5 bases, with 10 bases spanning the gap. Per germline, CDR1 SEHNR and CDR2 FQNEAQ (reference sequence). The CDR3 loop spans 13 amino acids. The CDR3, as DNA: TGTGCCAGCAGTCAAACAGGAACCGGGGAGCTGTTTTTT. Encoded protein: CASSQTGTGELFF.

The CDR3 coding sequence is TGTGCCAGCAGTTTACGGGCGATGGGGGAGCAGTTCTTC. Translation: CASSLRAMGEQFF. The V call is TRBV6-5, the J call TRBJ2-1; D is ambiguous. The germline V gene has CDR1 MNHEY and CDR2 SVGAGI. CDR3 length: 13 amino acids. V was trimmed by 4 bases and J by 10 bases, leaving 14 bases between them.

This clonotype was observed at least ten times. The rearrangement uses TRBV3-1 and TRBJ1-3; TRBD1 might be the D (6 bases). The CDR3 is 16 residues long. V dropped 4 bases and J dropped 0 bases, with 13 bases sitting between them. CDR1 is LGHDT, CDR2 YNNKEL, per germline (reference sequence). The CDR3 DNA sequence: TGTGCCAGCAGCCCCGTTCCGGGGGCCTCTGGAAACACCATATATTTT. Translating gives CASSPVPGASGNTIYF.

This clonotype was detected many times. The gene calls are TRBV20-1 and TRBJ1-4; no definite D call. Germline V gene lookup returns CDR1 DFQATT and CDR2 SNEGSKA (reference sequence). Trimming removed 5 bases from V and 3 bases from J, with 19 bases in between. CDR3 length: 16 amino acids. In nucleotides, the CDR3 is TGCAGTGCTGCTGTGGGGAATCGAGCTTCTAATGAAAAACTGTTTTTT. It codes for CSAAVGNRASNEKLFF.

This clonotype was counted many times. The genes are TRBV20-1 and TRBJ2-1, with TRBD2 identical over 8 bases. This CDR3 has 21 residues. Germline CDR1 reads DFQATT; CDR2 reads SNEGSKA (reference sequence). The V gene end was trimmed by 3 bases and the J gene end by 0 bases; junction bases not matched to a gene: 22. The CDR3 nucleotides read TGCAGTGCTAGGGTTCAGCGGGAGCAGGCCTATTCGGGGCGCTCCTACAATGAGCAGTTCTTC. It codes for CSARVQREQAYSGRSYNEQFF.

This clonotype was seen repeatedly, ten times or more. This chain uses TRBV4-2 with TRBJ2-6; D is possibly TRBD2 (5 bases). The CDR3 has 16 amino acids. Germline V CDR1 and CDR2: LGHNA, YNFKEQ. The V and J ends lost 1 base and 0 bases respectively, with 7 bases between them. CDR3 sequence (DNA): TGTGCCAGCAGCCAAGCGGGGATCTCTGGGGCCAACGTCCTGACTTTC. This gives the protein CASSQAGISGANVLTF.

This clonotype showed up many times. The J gene is TRBJ2-1, the V gene TRBV20-1; maybe TRBD2 (6 bases). V was shortened by 0 bases and J by 3 bases, with 15 bases between the two germline ends. The CDR3 has 16 amino acids. Germline CDR1 is DFQATT and CDR2 is SNEGSKA (reference sequence). The CDR3 DNA is TGCAGTGCTAGAGATATCGCTAGCGCGGGCTACAATGAGCAGTTCTTC. Its translation: CSARDIASAGYNEQFF.

Comments on this clonotype: A read error may account for a junction end that differs from germline. The chain carries TRBV13 and TRBJ2-1; no clear D. Germline loops: CDR1 PRHDT, CDR2 FYEKMQ (reference sequence). The CDR3 contains 13 residues. The CDR3 coding sequence is TGCGCCAGCAGTCTCGACCGTACCTACGAGCAGTTCTTC. Translated: CASSLDRTYEQFF.

In this sample, this clonotype turned up many times. The chain uses TRBV2 and TRBJ2-7; perhaps TRBD2 as D (5 bases). This CDR3 has 13 residues. The ends were cut back, 3 bases at V and 7 bases at J, with 13 bases in the middle. CDR1 SNHLY and CDR2 FYNNEI come from the germline V gene. The CDR3 reads CASSENGVGEQYF. The DNA for the CDR3 is TGTGCCAGCAGTGAGAACGGGGTGGGAGAGCAGTACTTC. Drawing the rest from reference TRBV2 and TRBJ2-7, the complete variable domain is EPEVTQTPSHQVTQMGQEVILRCVPISNHLYFYWYRQILGQKVEFLVSFYNNEISEKSEIFDDQFSVERPDGSNFTLKIRSTKLEDSAMYFCASSENGVGEQYFGPGTRLTVT.

This clonotype showed up many times. The chain joins TRBV27 to TRBJ1-1, with D tentatively TRBD1 (5 bases). The CDR3 consists of 14 residues. From germline, CDR1 is MNHEY and CDR2 SMNVEV (reference sequence). The V end lost 5 bases, the J end lost 0 bases, and 10 bases lay between the germline ends. The CDR3 DNA sequence: TGTGCCAGCAGTAGACAGCTCATGAACACTGAAGCTTTCTTT. Its protein is CASSRQLMNTEAFF.

This clonotype has a count of ten or more. The rearrangement uses TRBV29-1 and TRBJ1-1, with 7 bases fitting TRBD1. Germline V gene lookup returns CDR1 SQVTM and CDR2 ANQGSEA. There are 15 residues in the CDR3. With V trimmed by 7 bases and J by 4 bases, 15 bases remained unmatched. The CDR3 spells CSAPRGGARSTEAFF. CDR3 nucleotide sequence: TGCAGCGCACCCAGGGGGGGGGCGCGGAGCACTGAAGCTTTCTTT.

The chain combines TRBV15 with TRBJ2-1; maybe TRBD2 (6 bases). V was trimmed by 7 bases and J by 7 bases, leaving 14 bases between them. The CDR3 is 13 residues long. From germline, CDR1 is LNHNV and CDR2 YYDKDF (reference sequence). For the CDR3, the DNA is TGTGCCACCACGACTAGGGCTTCTAATGAGCAGTTCTTC. This translates into CATTTRASNEQFF.

At least ten counts were recorded for this clonotype. The chain carries TRBV11-3 and TRBJ2-2, with D possibly TRBD2 on 6 matching bases. The CDR3 extends over 15 amino acids. Per the germline V gene, CDR1 is SGHNT and CDR2 is YENEEA. V was cut by 0 bases and J by 6 bases, with 11 bases left in between. CDR3 sequence reads: CASSLDSGVPGELFF. The CDR3 region has the DNA TGTGCCAGCAGCTTAGATTCGGGGGTCCCCGGGGAGCTGTTTTTT.

This clonotype occurred many times. The chain has TRBV30 and TRBJ2-1; 7 nucleotides line up with TRBD2. The CDR3 is made up of 15 amino acids. The germline V gene encodes CDR1 GTSNPN and CDR2 SVGIG (reference sequence). The V gene end was trimmed by 4 bases and the J gene end by 6 bases; junction bases not matched to a gene: 12. As DNA, the CDR3 is TGTGCCTGGATCCCCAGGACTAGTCGTTCCAATGAGCAGTTCTTC. This codes for CAWIPRTSRSNEQFF.

This clonotype was seen ten or more times. A much larger clone lies one base from this, so it may be a read error. The rearrangement uses TRBV30 and TRBJ1-1; D remains unclear. CDR1 and CDR2 (germline): GTSNPN, SVGIG (reference sequence). The CDR3 spans 12 residues. CDR3 nucleotides: TGTGCCTGGAACCAGGACGGCACTGGAGCTTTCTTT. This sequence encodes CAWNQDGTGAFF.

This clonotype was picked up many times. V gene TRBV4-2 combines with J gene TRBJ2-1, with 12 bases identical to TRBD2. CDR1 is LGHNA, CDR2 YNFKEQ, per germline. The junction had 4 bases not matched to a gene; V was cut back by 1 base and J by 6 bases. This CDR3 region has 16 residues. CDR3 residues: CASSQVGLAGSNEQFF. In DNA, the CDR3 is TGTGCCAGCAGCCAAGTCGGACTAGCGGGGTCCAATGAGCAGTTCTTC.